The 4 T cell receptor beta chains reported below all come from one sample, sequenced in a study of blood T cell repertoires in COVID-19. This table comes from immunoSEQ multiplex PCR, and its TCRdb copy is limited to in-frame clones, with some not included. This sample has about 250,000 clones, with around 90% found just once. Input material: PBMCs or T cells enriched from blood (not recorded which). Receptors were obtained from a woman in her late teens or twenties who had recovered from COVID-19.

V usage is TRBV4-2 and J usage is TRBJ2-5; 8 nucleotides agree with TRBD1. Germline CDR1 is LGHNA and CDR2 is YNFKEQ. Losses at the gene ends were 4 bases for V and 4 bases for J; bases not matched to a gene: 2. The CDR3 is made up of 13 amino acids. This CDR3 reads CASSRQGAETQYF. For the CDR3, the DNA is TGTGCCAGCAGCCGTCAGGGGGCAGAGACCCAGTACTTC.

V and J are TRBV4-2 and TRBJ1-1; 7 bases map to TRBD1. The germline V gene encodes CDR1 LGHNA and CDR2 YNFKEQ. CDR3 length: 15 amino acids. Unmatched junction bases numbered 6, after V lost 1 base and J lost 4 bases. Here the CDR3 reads CASSQGARGATEAFF. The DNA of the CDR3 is TGTGCCAGCAGCCAAGGTGCCAGGGGGGCCACTGAAGCTTTCTTT.

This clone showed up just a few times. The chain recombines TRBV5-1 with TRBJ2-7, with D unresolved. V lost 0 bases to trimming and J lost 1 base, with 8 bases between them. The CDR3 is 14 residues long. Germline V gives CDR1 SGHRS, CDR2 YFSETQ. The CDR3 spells CASSLVVSSYEQYF. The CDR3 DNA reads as TGCGCCAGCAGCTTGGTTGTCAGTTCCTACGAGCAGTACTTC.

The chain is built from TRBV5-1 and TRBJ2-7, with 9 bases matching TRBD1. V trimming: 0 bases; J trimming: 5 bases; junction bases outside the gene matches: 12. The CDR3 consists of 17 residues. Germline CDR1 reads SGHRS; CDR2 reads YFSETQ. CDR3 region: CASSLALRQGGLNEQYF. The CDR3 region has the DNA TGCGCCAGCAGCTTGGCCCTCAGACAGGGGGGCCTAAACGAGCAGTACTTC.